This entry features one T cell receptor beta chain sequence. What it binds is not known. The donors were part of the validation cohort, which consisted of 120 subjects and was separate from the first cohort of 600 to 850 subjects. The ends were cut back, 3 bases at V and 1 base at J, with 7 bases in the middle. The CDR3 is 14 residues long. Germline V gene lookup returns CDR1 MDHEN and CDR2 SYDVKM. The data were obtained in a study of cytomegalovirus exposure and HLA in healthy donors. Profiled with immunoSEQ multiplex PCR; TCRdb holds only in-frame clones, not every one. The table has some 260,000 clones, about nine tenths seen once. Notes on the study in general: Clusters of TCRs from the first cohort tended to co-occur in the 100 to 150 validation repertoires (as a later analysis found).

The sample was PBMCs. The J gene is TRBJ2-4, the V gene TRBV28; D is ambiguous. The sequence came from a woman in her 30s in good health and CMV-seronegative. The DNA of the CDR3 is TGTGCCAGCAGTTTCGAGGTTGCCAAAAACATTCAGTACTTC. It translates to CASSFEVAKNIQYF. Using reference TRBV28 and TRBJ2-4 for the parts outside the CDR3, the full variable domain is DVKVTQSSRYLVKRTGEKVFLECVQDMDHENMFWYRQDPGLGLRLIYFSYDVKMKEKGDIPEGYSVSREKKERFSLILESASTNQTSMYLCASSFEVAKNIQYFGAGTRLSVL.